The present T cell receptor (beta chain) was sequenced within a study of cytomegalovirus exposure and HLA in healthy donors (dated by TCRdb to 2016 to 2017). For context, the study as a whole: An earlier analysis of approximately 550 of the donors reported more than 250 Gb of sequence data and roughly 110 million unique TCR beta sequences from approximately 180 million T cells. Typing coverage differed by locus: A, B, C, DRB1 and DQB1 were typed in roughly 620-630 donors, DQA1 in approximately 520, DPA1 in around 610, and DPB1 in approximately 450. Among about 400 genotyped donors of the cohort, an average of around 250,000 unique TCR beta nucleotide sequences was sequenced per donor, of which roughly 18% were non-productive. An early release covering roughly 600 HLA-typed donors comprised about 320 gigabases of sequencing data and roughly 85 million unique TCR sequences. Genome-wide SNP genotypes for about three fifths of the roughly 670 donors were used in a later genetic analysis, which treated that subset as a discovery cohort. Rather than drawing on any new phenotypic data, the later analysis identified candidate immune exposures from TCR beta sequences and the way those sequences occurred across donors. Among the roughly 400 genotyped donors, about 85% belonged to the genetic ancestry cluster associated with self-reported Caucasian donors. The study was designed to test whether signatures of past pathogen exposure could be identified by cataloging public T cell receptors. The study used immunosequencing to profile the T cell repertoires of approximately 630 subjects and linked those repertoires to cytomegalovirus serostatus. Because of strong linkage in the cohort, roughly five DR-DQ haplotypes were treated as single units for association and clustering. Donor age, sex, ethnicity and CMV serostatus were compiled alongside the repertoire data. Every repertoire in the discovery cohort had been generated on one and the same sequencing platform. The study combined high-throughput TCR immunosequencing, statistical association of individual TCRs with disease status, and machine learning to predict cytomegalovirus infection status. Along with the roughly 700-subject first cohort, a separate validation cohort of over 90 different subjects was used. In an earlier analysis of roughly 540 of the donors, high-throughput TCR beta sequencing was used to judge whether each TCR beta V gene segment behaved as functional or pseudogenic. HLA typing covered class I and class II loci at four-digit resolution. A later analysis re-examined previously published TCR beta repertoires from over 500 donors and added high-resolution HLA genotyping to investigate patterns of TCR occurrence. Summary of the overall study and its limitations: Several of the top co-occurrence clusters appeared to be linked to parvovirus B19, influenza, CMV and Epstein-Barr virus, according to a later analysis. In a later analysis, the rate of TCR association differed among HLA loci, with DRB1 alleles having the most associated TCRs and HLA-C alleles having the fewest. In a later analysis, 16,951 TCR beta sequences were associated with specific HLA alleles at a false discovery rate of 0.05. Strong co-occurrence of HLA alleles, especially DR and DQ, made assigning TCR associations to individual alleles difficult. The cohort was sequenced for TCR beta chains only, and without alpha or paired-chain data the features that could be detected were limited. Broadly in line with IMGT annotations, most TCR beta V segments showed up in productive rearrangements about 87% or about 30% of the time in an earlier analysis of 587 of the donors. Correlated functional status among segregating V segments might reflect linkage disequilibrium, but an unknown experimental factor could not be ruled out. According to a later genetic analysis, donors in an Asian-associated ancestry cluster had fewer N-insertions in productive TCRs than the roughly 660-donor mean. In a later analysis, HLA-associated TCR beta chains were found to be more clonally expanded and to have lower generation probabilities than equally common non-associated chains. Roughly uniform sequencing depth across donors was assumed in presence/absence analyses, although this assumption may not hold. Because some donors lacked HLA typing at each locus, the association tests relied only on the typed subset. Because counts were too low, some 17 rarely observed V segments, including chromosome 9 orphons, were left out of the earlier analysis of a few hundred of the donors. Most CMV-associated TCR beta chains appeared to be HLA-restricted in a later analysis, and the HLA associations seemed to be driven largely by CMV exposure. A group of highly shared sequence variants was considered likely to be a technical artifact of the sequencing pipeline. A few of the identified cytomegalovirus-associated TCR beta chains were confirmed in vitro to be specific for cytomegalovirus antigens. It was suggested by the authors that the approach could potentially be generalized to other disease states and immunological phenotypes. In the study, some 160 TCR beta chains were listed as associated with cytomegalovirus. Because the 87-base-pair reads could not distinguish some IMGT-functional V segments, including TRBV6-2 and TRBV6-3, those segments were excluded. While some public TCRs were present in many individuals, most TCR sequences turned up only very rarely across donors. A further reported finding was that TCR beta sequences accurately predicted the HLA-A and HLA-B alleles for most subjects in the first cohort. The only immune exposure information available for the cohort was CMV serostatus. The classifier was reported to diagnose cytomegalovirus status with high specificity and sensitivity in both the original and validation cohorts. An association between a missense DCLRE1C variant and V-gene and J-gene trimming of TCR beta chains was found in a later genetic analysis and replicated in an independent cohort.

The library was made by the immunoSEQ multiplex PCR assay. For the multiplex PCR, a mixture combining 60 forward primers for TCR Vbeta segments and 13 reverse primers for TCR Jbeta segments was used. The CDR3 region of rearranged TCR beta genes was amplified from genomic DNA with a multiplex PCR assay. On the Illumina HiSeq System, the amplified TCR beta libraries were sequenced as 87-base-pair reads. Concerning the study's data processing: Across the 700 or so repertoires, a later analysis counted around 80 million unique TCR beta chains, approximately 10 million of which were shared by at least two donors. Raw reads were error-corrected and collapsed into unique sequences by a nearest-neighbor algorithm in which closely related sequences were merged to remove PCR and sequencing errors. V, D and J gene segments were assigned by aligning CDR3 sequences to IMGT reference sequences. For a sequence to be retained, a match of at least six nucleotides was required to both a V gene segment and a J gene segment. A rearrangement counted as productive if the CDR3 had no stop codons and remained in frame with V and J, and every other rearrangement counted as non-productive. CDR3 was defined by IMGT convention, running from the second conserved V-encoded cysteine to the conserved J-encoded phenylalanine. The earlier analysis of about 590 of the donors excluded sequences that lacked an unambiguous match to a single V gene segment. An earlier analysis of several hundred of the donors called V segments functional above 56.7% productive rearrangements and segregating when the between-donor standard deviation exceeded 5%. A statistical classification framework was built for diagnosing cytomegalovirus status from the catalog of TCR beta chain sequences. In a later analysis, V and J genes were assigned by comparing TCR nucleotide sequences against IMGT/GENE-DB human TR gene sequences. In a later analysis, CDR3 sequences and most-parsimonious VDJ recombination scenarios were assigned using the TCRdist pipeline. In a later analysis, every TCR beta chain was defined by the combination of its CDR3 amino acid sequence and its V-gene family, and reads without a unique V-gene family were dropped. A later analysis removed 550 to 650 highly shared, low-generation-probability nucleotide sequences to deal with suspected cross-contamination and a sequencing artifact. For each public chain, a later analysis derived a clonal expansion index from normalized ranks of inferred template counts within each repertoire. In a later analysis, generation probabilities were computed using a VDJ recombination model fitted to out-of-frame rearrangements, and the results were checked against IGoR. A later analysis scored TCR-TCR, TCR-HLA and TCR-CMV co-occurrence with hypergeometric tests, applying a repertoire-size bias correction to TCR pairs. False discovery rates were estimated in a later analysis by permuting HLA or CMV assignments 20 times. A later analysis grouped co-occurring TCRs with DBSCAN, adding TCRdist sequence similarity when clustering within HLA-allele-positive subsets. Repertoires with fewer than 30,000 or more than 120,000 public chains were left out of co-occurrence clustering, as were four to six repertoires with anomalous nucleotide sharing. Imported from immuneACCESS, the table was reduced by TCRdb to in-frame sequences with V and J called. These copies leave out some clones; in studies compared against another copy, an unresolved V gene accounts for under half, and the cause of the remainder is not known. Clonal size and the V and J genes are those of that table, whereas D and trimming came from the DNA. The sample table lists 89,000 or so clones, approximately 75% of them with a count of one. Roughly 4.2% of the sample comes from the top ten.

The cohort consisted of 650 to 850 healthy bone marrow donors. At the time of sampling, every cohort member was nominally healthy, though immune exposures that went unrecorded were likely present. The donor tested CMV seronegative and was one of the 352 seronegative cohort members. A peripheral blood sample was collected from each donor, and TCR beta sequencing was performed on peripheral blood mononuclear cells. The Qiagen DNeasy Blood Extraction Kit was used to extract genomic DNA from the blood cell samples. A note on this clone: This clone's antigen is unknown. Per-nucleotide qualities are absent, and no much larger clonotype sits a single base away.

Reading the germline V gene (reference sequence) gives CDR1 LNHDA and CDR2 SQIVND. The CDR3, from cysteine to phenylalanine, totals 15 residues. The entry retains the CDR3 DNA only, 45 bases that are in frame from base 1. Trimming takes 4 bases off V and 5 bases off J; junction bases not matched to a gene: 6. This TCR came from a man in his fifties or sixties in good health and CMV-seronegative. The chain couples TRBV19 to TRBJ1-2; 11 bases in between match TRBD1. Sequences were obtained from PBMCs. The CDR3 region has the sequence CASSTGTGGSYGYTF. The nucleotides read TGTGCCAGTAGTACGGGGACAGGGGGGTCGTATGGCTACACCTTC.